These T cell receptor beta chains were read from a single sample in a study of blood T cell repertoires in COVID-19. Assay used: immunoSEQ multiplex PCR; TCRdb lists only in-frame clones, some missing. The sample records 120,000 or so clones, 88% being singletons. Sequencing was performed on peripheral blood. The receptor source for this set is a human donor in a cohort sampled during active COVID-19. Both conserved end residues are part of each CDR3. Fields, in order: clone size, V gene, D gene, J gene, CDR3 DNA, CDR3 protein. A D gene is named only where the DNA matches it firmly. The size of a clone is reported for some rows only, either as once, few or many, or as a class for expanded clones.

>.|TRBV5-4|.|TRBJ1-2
TGTGCCAGCAGCTTGGAGCGTCCGCGATCCGGCTACACCTTC
CASSLERPRSGYTF
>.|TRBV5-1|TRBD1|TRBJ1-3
TGCGCCAGCAGCTCGACTTGGACAGGAGGAAACACCATATATTTT
CASSSTWTGGNTIYF
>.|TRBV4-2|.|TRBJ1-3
TGTGCCAGCAGCCAAGGACACACCTCTGGAAACACCATATATTTT
CASSQGHTSGNTIYF
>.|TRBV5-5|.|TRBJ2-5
TGTGCCAGCAGCTTGGCACCCAGCGGCCAAGAGACCCAGTACTTC
CASSLAPSGQETQYF
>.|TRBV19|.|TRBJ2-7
TGTGCCAGTAGTATCGGGTTTGGGACAACCACATACGAGCAGTACTTC
CASSIGFGTTTYEQYF
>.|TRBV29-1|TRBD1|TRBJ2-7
TGCAGCGTTACTGACAGGGGGCCCACCGAGCAGTACTTC
CSVTDRGPTEQYF
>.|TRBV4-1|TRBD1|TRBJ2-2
TGCGCCAGCAGCTTCCGGACAGGGGGTTACACCGGGGAGCTGTTTTTT
CASSFRTGGYTGELFF
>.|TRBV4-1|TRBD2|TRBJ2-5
TGCGCCAGCAGCCAAGGTGCGACTAGCGGGAGGAGGGAGACCCAGTACTTC
CASSQGATSGRRETQYF
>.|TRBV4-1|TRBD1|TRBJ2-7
TGCGCCAGCAGCCAAAGGGGGTACGGACAGGGTTCAGCGGGTGCCTACGAGCAGTACTTC
CASSQRGYGQGSAGAYEQYF
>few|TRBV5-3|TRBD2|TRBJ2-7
TGTGCCAGAAGCTTGAGTACGACGGCAGGGAGGGAAGAGCAGTACTTC
CARSLSTTAGREEQYF
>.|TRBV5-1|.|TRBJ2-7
TGCGCCAGCAGCATCCAGTTGGACAATTACGAGCAGTACTTC
CASSIQLDNYEQYF
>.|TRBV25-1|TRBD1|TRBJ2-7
TGTGCCAGCGAGGACAGGGTTTCCTACGAGCAGTACTTC
CASEDRVSYEQYF
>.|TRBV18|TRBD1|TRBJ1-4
TGTGCCAGCTCACCCCAGGGGGCGTCCAGTGAAAAACTGTTTTTT
CASSPQGASSEKLFF
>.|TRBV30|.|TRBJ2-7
TGTGCCTGGAGTGCCCCTCGCAGGGTCCACGAGCAGTACTTC
CAWSAPRRVHEQYF
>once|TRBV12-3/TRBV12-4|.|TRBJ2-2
TGTGCCAGCAGTGAAAAGGGGGGGGAGCTGTTTTTT
CASSEKGGELFF
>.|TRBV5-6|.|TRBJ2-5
TGTGCCAGCAGTCGTTCGGGTACGGAGACCCAGTACTTC
CASSRSGTETQYF
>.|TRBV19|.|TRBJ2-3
TGTGCCAGTAGTTTCGTTAGCGGTAGCACAGATACGCAGTATTTT
CASSFVSGSTDTQYF
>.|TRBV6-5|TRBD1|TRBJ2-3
TGTGCCAGCAGGTGGACAGGGGCTTTCACAGATACGCAGTATTTT
CASRWTGAFTDTQYF
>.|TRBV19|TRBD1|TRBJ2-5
TGTGCCAGTAGTAACCCAGGGGGCAGGGCAGTCGAGACCCAGTACTTC
CASSNPGGRAVETQYF
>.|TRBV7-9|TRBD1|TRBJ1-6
TGTGCCAGCAGCTCCACAGGGGATTCACCCCTCCACTTT
CASSSTGDSPLHF
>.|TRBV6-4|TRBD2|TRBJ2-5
TGTGCCAGCAGTGCCTCCGCGGGAGGGCCGGAGACCCAGTACTTC
CASSASAGGPETQYF
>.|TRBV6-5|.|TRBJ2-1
TGTGCCAGCAGGGACAGCCCCTACCATGAGCAGTTCTTC
CASRDSPYHEQFF
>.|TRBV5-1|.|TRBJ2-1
TGCGCCAGTTTCGCCGACCCCGGTGACTACCCTTTTCAGTTCTTC
CASFADPGDYPFQFF
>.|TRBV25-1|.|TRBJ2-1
TGTGCCAGCAGTCCGGGAACAGAAATCAATGAGCAGTTCTTC
CASSPGTEINEQFF
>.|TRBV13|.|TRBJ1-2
TGTGCCAGCAGCTTAGGCGAGAGCTATGGCTACACCTTC
CASSLGESYGYTF
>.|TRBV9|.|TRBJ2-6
TGTGCCAGCAGCAGGGAGGTCAGTGGGGCCAACGTCCTGACTTTC
CASSREVSGANVLTF
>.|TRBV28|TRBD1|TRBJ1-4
TGTGCCAGCAGTTTCGGGGACAGGGCACATGAAAAACTGTTTTTT
CASSFGDRAHEKLFF
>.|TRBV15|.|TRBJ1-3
TGTGCCACCAGCAGAACGAACAGAAACTCTGGAAACACCATATATTTT
CATSRTNRNSGNTIYF
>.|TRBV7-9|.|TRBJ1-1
TGTGCCAGCAGCAAGCTGGGACTACCCACTGAAGCTTTCTTT
CASSKLGLPTEAFF
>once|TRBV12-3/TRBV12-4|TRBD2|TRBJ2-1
TGTGCCAGCAGCCAGGGGACTAGCGGGGCGGGGTTCTTC
CASSQGTSGAGFF
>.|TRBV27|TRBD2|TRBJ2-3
TGTGCCAGCAACCTAGCGGGACCCACAGATACGCAGTATTTT
CASNLAGPTDTQYF
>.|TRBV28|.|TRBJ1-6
TGTGCCAGCAGTCCTTACGGAGGGACCCGGGATCCCCTCCACTTT
CASSPYGGTRDPLHF
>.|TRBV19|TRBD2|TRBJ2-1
TGTGCCAGTAATCCGGCTAGCGGGAGACCCTACAATGAGCAGTTCTTC
CASNPASGRPYNEQFF
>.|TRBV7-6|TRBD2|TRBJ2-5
TGTGCCAGCAGCTCCAAGCGGGGGACCGGGAACAGGGCGGAGACCCAGTACTTC
CASSSKRGTGNRAETQYF
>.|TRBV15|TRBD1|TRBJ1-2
TGTGCCACCAGCAGGAGTGACAGGGGTCGTTATGGCTACACCTTC
CATSRSDRGRYGYTF
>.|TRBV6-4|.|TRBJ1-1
TGTGCGACCCGGACTGAGAACACTGAAGCTTTCTTT
CATRTENTEAFF
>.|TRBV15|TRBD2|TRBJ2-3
TGTGCCACCAGCGGCGGTGGGGGGAGGGCAGATACGCAGTATTTT
CATSGGGGRADTQYF
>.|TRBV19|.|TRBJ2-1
TGTGCCAGTAGTATAGTGGGGGACACCAACAATGAGCAGTTCTTC
CASSIVGDTNNEQFF
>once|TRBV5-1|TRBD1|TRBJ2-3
TGCGCCAGCAGCTTGGGGGGGACAGGGACTAGCACAGATACGCAGTATTTT
CASSLGGTGTSTDTQYF
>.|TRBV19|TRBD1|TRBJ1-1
TGTGCCAGTAGTATAGGGCGACAGGGGGCAGGCACTGAAGCTTTCTTT
CASSIGRQGAGTEAFF
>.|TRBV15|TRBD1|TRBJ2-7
TGTGCCACCAGCAGAGAGGGGACAGGAGCCTACGAGCAGTACTTC
CATSREGTGAYEQYF
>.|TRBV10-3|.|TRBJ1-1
TGTGCCACCAAGGGGTTGAACACTGAAGCTTTCTTT
CATKGLNTEAFF
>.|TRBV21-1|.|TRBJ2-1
TGTGCCAGCGAGGGGGCGGGCAATGAGCAGTTCTTC
CASEGAGNEQFF
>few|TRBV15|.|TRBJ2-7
TGTGCCACCAGCAGAGTCATTCGGGACGAGCAGTACTTC
CATSRVIRDEQYF
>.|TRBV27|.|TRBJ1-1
TGTGCCAGCAGTGCACTTGGACGCCCAGGGACTGAAGCTTTCTTT
CASSALGRPGTEAFF
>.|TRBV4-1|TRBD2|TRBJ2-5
TGCGCCAGCAGCCAAGTAGCGGGGGCCCGGAGAGAGACCCAGTACTTC
CASSQVAGARRETQYF
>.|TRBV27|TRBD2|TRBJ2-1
TGTGCCAGCAGTTTATGGCCTAGCGGGAGTTCCGATGAGCAGTTCTTC
CASSLWPSGSSDEQFF
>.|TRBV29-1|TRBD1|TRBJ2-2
TGCAGCGCTGGGACAGGGTGGACCGGGGAGCTGTTTTTT
CSAGTGWTGELFF
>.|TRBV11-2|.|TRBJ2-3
TGTGCCAGCAGCCCCGGTTCTCTGATCGAACTAGCCCCTTCAGATACGCAGTATTTT
CASSPGSLIELAPSDTQYF
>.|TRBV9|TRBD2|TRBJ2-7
TGTGCCAGCAGCCCCTTCACTAGCGGGAGGGAATCCTACGAGCAGTACTTC
CASSPFTSGRESYEQYF
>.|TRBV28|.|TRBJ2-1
TGTGCCAGCAGTTCCCCCCCAGCGGCCAATGAGCAGTTCTTC
CASSSPPAANEQFF
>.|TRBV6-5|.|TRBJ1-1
TGTGCCAGCCTAGTAGGTTTTCAGGCTTTCTTT
CASLVGFQAFF
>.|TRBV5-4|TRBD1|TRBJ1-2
TGTGCCAGCAGCTTGCCGGGACAGGGGGCGAACGGCTACACCTTC
CASSLPGQGANGYTF
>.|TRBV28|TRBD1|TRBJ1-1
TGTGCCAGCAGTTTAACAGGGGTTGGCACTGAAGCTTTCTTT
CASSLTGVGTEAFF
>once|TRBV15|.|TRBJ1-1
TGTGCCACCAGCAGAGGCCCGGGAATGAACACTGAAGCTTTCTTT
CATSRGPGMNTEAFF
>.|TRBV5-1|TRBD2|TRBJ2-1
TGCGCCAGCAGCTTGCTTGCGGGGGGAAGCTCCTACAATGAGCAGTTCTTC
CASSLLAGGSSYNEQFF
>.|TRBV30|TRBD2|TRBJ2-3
TGTGCCTGGACGGGGGGGGGCACAGATACGCAGTATTTT
CAWTGGGTDTQYF
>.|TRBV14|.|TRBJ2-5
TGTGCCAGCAGCCAATTTACGGGTCAAGAGACCCAGTACTTC
CASSQFTGQETQYF
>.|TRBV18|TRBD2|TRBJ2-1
TGTGCCAGCTCACCTATAGTTTCGGGAGGGCCGTTGAATGAGCAGTTCTTC
CASSPIVSGGPLNEQFF